What follows are 30 T cell receptor beta chains derived from one specimen sequenced in a study of response to subunit inactivated influenza vaccine. From the RT-PCR reads, TCRdb called clonotypes with MiXCR, one entry per CDR3 protein. The table records more than 550,000 distinct CDR3 sequences, 12% of them present only once. The starting material was PBMCs from blood, obtained on the day of vaccination. These receptors all come from a man aged 45-60 years who received an inactivated influenza vaccine.

The sample holds a few counts of this clonotype. This rearrangement joins TRBV20-1 to TRBJ2-1; a weak D match, TRBD2 (6 bases). The CDR3 extends over 16 amino acids. Trimming removed 1 base from V and 6 bases from J, with 19 bases in between. Germline V gene lookup returns CDR1 DFQATT and CDR2 SNEGSKA (reference sequence). The CDR3: CSARGSGALLSNEQFF. The CDR3 DNA reads as TGCAGTGCTAGAGGTTCGGGAGCCCTCCTAAGCAATGAGCAGTTCTTC.

In its sample, this clonotype was seen a few times. The chain recombines TRBV5-6 with TRBJ2-5; D is undetermined. This CDR3 has 14 residues. Between the trimmed V and J ends, which lost 6 bases and 3 bases, there was a span of 15 bases. The V gene's germline CDR1 is SGHDT and CDR2 YYEEEE. CDR3 sequence: CASNQLDLKETQYF. The DNA for the CDR3 is TGTGCCAGCAACCAGCTCGATTTGAAAGAGACCCAGTACTTC. Complete variable domain (other parts from reference TRBV5-6 and TRBJ2-5): DAGVTQSPTHLIKTRGQQVTLRCSPKSGHDTVSWYQQALGQGPQFIFQYYEEEERQRGNFPDRFSGHQFPNYSSELNVNALLLGDSALYLCASNQLDLKETQYFGPGTRLLVL.

This clonotype has at least ten counts. The rearrangement links TRBV12-3 or TRBV12-4 to TRBJ2-1, with D perhaps assigned TRBD1 or TRBD2 (5 bases each). V was trimmed by 2 bases and J by 10 bases, leaving 15 bases between them. The CDR3 is 14 amino acids. The chain's CDR3 is CASSLRTRREEQFF. The CDR3 DNA reads TGTGCCAGCAGTTTACGGACTCGCAGGGAGGAGCAGTTCTTC.

The chain couples TRBV6-5 to TRBJ2-1; perhaps TRBD1 as D (6 bases). The CDR3 is 16 residues long. Per germline, CDR1 MNHEY and CDR2 SVGAGI. Trimming cost V 4 bases and J 2 bases, with 15 bases left between them. CDR3 amino acids: CASSFSRGGTYNEQFF. CDR3 in DNA: TGTGCCAGCAGTTTCTCACGAGGGGGTACCTACAATGAGCAGTTCTTC.

This clonotype appeared many times. V usage is TRBV7-2 and J usage is TRBJ2-6; possible D gene TRBD1, 5 bases. V was pared by 0 bases and J by 2 bases, with 5 bases between. CDR1 SGHTA and CDR2 FQGNSA come from the germline V gene. CDR3 length equals 15 residues. CDR3 in amino acids: CASSLAQAGANVLTF. DNA for the CDR3: TGTGCCAGCAGCTTAGCACAGGCTGGGGCCAACGTCCTGACTTTC.

V and J are TRBV20-1 and TRBJ2-7; D perhaps matches TRBD2 (5 bases). The CDR3 consists of 14 residues. Germline V gene sequence: CDR1 DFQATT, CDR2 SNEGSKA (reference sequence). Trimming cost V 6 bases and J 2 bases, with 17 bases left between them. CDR3 nucleotides: TGCAGTGCGCCTACAGAGAGGGCTACCTACGAGCAGTACTTC. Its protein product is CSAPTERATYEQYF.

This clonotype was observed at least ten times. The V and J genes are TRBV15 and TRBJ2-3; D gene uncertain. Per the germline V gene, CDR1 is LNHNV and CDR2 is YYDKDF (reference sequence). This CDR3 is 15 amino acids long. Trimming took off 4 bases at V and 0 bases at J, with 11 bases between the two ends. The CDR3 loop reads CATSNMRSSTDTQYF. The CDR3, as DNA: TGTGCCACCAGCAATATGCGTAGTAGCACAGATACGCAGTATTTT. The full variable domain, its missing parts supplied by reference TRBV15 and TRBJ2-3, is DAMVIQNPRYQVTQFGKPVTLSCSQTLNHNVMYWYQQKSSQAPKLLFHYYDKDFNNEADTPDNFQSRRPNTSFCFLDIRSPGLGDTAMYLCATSNMRSSTDTQYFGPGTRLTVL.

This clonotype has a handful of counts. V gene TRBV3-1 combines with J gene TRBJ1-5, with D possibly TRBD1 on 5 matching bases. Germline CDR1 reads LGHDT; CDR2 reads YNNKEL (reference sequence). V lost 2 bases to trimming and J lost 3 bases, with 11 bases between them. This CDR3 contains 15 residues. CDR3 region: CASSQFTGTNQPQHF. The CDR3 DNA is TGTGCCAGCAGCCAATTCACCGGGACCAATCAGCCCCAGCATTTT.

This rearrangement joins TRBV11-2 to TRBJ2-3; D is undetermined. Trimming cost V 0 bases and J 4 bases, with 5 bases left between them. The CDR3 extends over 13 amino acids. Germline assignment: CDR1 SGHAT and CDR2 FQNNGV. Here the CDR3 DNA reads TGTGCCAGCAGCTTAGACTTCGCAGATACGCAGTATTTT. Protein: CASSLDFADTQYF.

V usage is TRBV7-9 and J usage is TRBJ2-2; 13 nucleotides match TRBD2. This CDR3 region has 17 residues. CDR1 and CDR2 from the germline V gene are SEHNR and FQNEAQ (reference sequence). The V gene end was trimmed by 2 bases and the J gene end by 6 bases; junction bases not matched to a gene: 6. CDR3 nucleotides: TGTGCCAGCAGCTTAAGGACTAGCGGGAGTGGCGCCGGGGAGCTGTTTTTT. Protein product: CASSLRTSGSGAGELFF.

The chain recombines TRBV10-2 with TRBJ2-7, with TRBD2 matching 9 bases. This CDR3 is 15 amino acids long. V was clipped by 5 bases and J by 0 bases; unmatched bases: 5. Germline V CDR1 and CDR2: WSHSY, SAAADI. CDR3: CASSRSGGHSYEQYF. The CDR3 nucleotides read TGCGCCAGCAGTCGTAGCGGGGGACACTCCTACGAGCAGTACTTC.

This clonotype has a count of ten or more. CDR3 DNA: TGTGCCAGCAGACAAAGGGAGTCCTACTATAGGGCTTTCTTT. It is translated as CASRQRESYYRAFF. This rearrangement joins TRBV6-1 to TRBJ1-1; no reliable D call. This CDR3 region has 14 residues. Germline CDR1 and CDR2: MNHNS and SASEGT. V lost 6 bases and J lost 11, with 22 bases in between.

The table lists this clonotype with a few counts. V and J are TRBV7-2 and TRBJ2-4; 9 nucleotides align to TRBD2. The CDR3 extends over 12 amino acids. Germline CDR1 SGHTA, CDR2 FQGNSA. Trimming cost V 5 bases and J 13 bases; bases outside gene matches: 6. This CDR3 reads CASSAGGTQQYF. DNA for the CDR3: TGTGCCAGCAGCGCGGGGGGGACACAACAGTACTTC.

The table lists this clonotype with a few counts. CDR3 in amino acids: CASRSTAPIETQYF. In nucleotides, the CDR3 is TGTGCCAGCAGGTCTACAGCCCCCATAGAGACCCAGTACTTC. The genes are TRBV7-8 and TRBJ2-5; no clear D gene. Germline CDR1 reads SGHVS; CDR2 reads FQNEAQ. The CDR3 sequence is 14 residues long. V lost 6 bases and J 4 bases, leaving 15 bases between the germline ends. Filled out from reference TRBV7-8 and TRBJ2-5, the complete variable domain reads GAGVSQSPRYKVAKRGQDVALRCDPISGHVSLFWYQQALGQGPEFLTYFQNEAQLDKSGLPSDRFFAERPEGSVSTLKIQRTQQEDSAVYLCASRSTAPIETQYFGPGTRLLVL.

The chain recombines TRBV5-1 with TRBJ2-3; D is undetermined. Germline V gene data show CDR1 as SGHRS and CDR2 as YFSETQ. V was clipped by 0 bases and J by 2 bases, with 10 bases between them. The CDR3 length is 15 residues. The CDR3 spells CASSLGQVFTDTQYF. CDR3 in DNA: TGCGCCAGCAGCTTGGGGCAGGTGTTCACAGATACGCAGTATTTT.

This clonotype has at least ten counts. This chain connects TRBV7-2 to TRBJ2-1, with 7 bases fitting TRBD2. CDR1 is SGHTA and CDR2 is FQGNSA in the germline V gene. This CDR3 region has 13 residues. J gave up 7 bases and V 1 base, and 1 base lay outside the gene matches. The CDR3 bases are TGTGCCAGCAGCTTAGACGGGGGGAATGAGCAGTTCTTC. This encodes CASSLDGGNEQFF.

The chain couples TRBV5-1 to TRBJ2-2; the D gene is possibly TRBD2 (6 bases). This CDR3 comprises 15 residues. V lost 5 bases and J lost 0, with 11 bases in between. Per germline, CDR1 SGHRS and CDR2 YFSETQ. The CDR3 protein is CASRVRLANTGELFF. CDR3 in DNA: TGCGCCAGCAGGGTGAGACTAGCGAACACCGGGGAGCTGTTTTTT.

The rearrangement links TRBV6-1 to TRBJ2-7; D gene unclear. The CDR3 has 13 amino acids. Germline lookup yields CDR1 MNHNS and CDR2 SASEGT. The V gene lost 7 bases and the J gene lost 2 bases, with 12 bases spanning the gap. CDR3 coding DNA: TGTGCCAGCACGACGGGCACCACCTACGAGCAGTACTTC. It translates to CASTTGTTYEQYF.

The chain joins TRBV11-2 to TRBJ2-2; TRBD1 is a possible D gene (5 bases). The CDR3 totals 14 residues. The V end was cut by 6 bases, the J end by 5 bases, with 13 bases between. Germline-derived CDR1 and CDR2 are SGHAT and FQNNGV. CDR3 residues: CASRMSGITGELFF. In DNA form, the CDR3 reads TGTGCCAGCAGAATGTCAGGGATTACCGGGGAGCTGTTTTTT. Combining the CDR3 with reference TRBV11-2 and TRBJ2-2 gives the whole variable domain EAGVAQSPRYKIIEKRQSVAFWCNPISGHATLYWYQQILGQGPKLLIQFQNNGVVDDSQLPKDRFSAERLKGVDSTLKIQPAKLEDSAVYLCASRMSGITGELFFGEGSRLTVL.

This clonotype was counted ten times or more. The V call is TRBV5-1, the J call TRBJ1-2; no reliable D call. Germline CDR1 SGHRS, CDR2 YFSETQ. The ends were cut back, 2 bases at V and 1 base at J, with 6 bases in the middle. The CDR3 has 13 residues. This CDR3 reads CASSFMDNYGYTF. Written as DNA, the CDR3 is TGCGCCAGCAGCTTCATGGATAACTATGGCTACACCTTC.

This chain links TRBV12-3 or TRBV12-4 with TRBJ2-3; 8 bases are shared with TRBD2. The CDR3 is 13 residues long. Trimming at V came to 7 bases and at J to 4 bases, leaving 4 bases not matched to a gene. In DNA form, the CDR3 reads TGTGCCAGCACCCACGGGGGGGCAGATACGCAGTATTTT. This codes for CASTHGGADTQYF.

The J gene is TRBJ2-7, the V gene TRBV4-3, with D possibly TRBD1 on 5 matching bases. The CDR3 runs 13 residues. Trimming pared 4 bases from V and 6 bases from J, leaving 13 bases between. Germline lookup yields CDR1 LGHNA and CDR2 YSLEER. The CDR3 region has the DNA TGCGCCAGCAGCCTACAGCCCCAGGGCGAGCAGTACTTC. Protein sequence: CASSLQPQGEQYF.

This clonotype was counted a few times. The gene calls are TRBV20-1 and TRBJ2-5, with a weak D call TRBD2 (6 bases). V was clipped by 3 bases and J by 5 bases, with 13 bases between them. The CDR3 has 13 amino acids. Germline V gives CDR1 DFQATT, CDR2 SNEGSKA (reference sequence). CDR3 loop: CSASGGTVETQYF. The DNA for the CDR3 is TGCAGTGCTAGTGGGGGGACCGTGGAGACCCAGTACTTC.

The chain links TRBV7-3 to TRBJ2-7; D gene uncertain. The CDR3 sequence is 15 residues long. Germline V lookup: CDR1 SGHTA, CDR2 FQGTGA. Trimming pared 1 base from V and 1 base from J, leaving 11 bases between. The CDR3 bases are TGTGCCAGCAGCTTAAGCGTGGCGAAGTCCTACGAGCAGTACTTC. It translates to CASSLSVAKSYEQYF.

This chain connects TRBV6-2 or TRBV6-3 to TRBJ2-1, with D possibly being TRBD1 or TRBD2 (5 bases each). V lost 2 bases and J lost 0, with 11 bases in between. This CDR3 has 16 residues. Germline CDR1 MNHEY, CDR2 SVGEGT. The CDR3 DNA sequence: TGTGCCAGCAGTTACGAGGGACGCAGCTCCTACAATGAGCAGTTCTTC. Protein sequence: CASSYEGRSSYNEQFF.

The chain is built from TRBV24-1 and TRBJ2-7; TRBD1 aligns across 8 bases. Germline V gene lookup returns CDR1 KGHDR and CDR2 SFDVKD. CDR3 size: 15 residues. The J segment lost 1 base and the V segment lost 2 bases, leaving 3 bases of the junction unmatched. Here the CDR3 reads CATSDSGTGSYEQYF. The CDR3 bases are TGTGCCACCAGTGATTCCGGGACAGGTTCCTACGAGCAGTACTTC.

This clonotype was recorded at least ten times. The V call is TRBV20-1, the J call TRBJ2-3, with TRBD1 matching 7 bases. The length of the CDR3 is 15 residues. Trimming at V came to 6 bases and at J to 5 bases, leaving 14 bases not matched to a gene. The germline CDR1 and CDR2 sequences are DFQATT and SNEGSKA (reference sequence). The CDR3 sequence: CSADGTEWGLDTQYF. In DNA, the CDR3 is TGCAGTGCGGATGGGACAGAGTGGGGCTTAGATACGCAGTATTTT.

This clonotype occurred many times. The chain is built from TRBV20-1 and TRBJ1-1, with 8 nucleotides matching TRBD1. The germline V gene has CDR1 DFQATT and CDR2 SNEGSKA (reference sequence). J was trimmed by 3 bases and V by 1 base; bases with no gene match: 1. The CDR3 covers 13 residues. CDR3 in DNA: TGCAGTGCTAGAGGGACAGGGTACACTGAAGCTTTCTTT. Its protein product is CSARGTGYTEAFF.

This clonotype was recorded once. The chain links TRBV5-4 to TRBJ2-5; D might be TRBD2 (5 bases). Germline V gene lookup returns CDR1 SGHNT and CDR2 YYREEE (reference sequence). This CDR3 has 16 residues. Trimming removed 0 bases at V and 3 bases at J, with 15 bases between. The CDR3 region is CASSLAGAGGKETQYF. CDR3 sequence (DNA): TGTGCCAGCAGCTTGGCTGGCGCGGGTGGGAAAGAGACCCAGTACTTC.

The chain recombines TRBV12-3 or TRBV12-4 with TRBJ1-3; TRBD1 is a possible D gene (6 bases). The CDR3 is made up of 16 amino acids. The V and J ends lost 2 bases and 0 bases respectively, with 11 bases between them. This CDR3 reads CASSLQGHGSGNTIYF. For the CDR3, the DNA is TGTGCCAGCAGTTTACAGGGGCACGGCTCTGGAAACACCATATATTTT.